A selection of T cell receptor beta chains follows, all from one sample in a study of CD8 T cells in ankylosing spondylitis. MiXCR, run by TCRdb on the 5' RACE reads, gives a single entry per CDR3 protein. The profile shows hundreds of thousands of distinct CDR3 sequences, roughly 20% of them singletons. What was sequenced was blood, either unsorted or a sorted T cell fraction (not recorded which). The receptors here all came from a male donor with ankylosing spondylitis or in good health (not recorded which). The CDR3 runs from the conserved cysteine through the conserved F or W. The order of the fields is D gene, J gene, V gene, clone size, CDR3 protein, CDR3 DNA. D genes are given only for firm matches. Where a row states a size, it is once, few, many or the class of an expanded clone; other rows omit it.

>-|TRBJ2-2|TRBV5-4|few
CASSFSGLGTGELFF
TGTGCCAGCAGCTTTTCCGGGCTCGGCACCGGGGAGCTGTTTTTT
>-|TRBJ2-4|TRBV27|few
CASRGTRDGLAKNIQYF
TGTGCCAGTAGGGGGACCCGGGACGGTCTAGCCAAAAACATTCAGTACTTC
>TRBD1|TRBJ2-1|TRBV28|few
CATAGTGLSDEQFF
TGTGCCACCGCGGGGACAGGGCTCAGCGATGAGCAGTTCTTC
>TRBD1|TRBJ2-7|TRBV29-1|-
CSGIRTGTYEQYF
TGCAGCGGAATTCGGACAGGGACCTACGAGCAGTACTTC
>TRBD1|TRBJ2-5|TRBV4-1|few
CASSHQGAQETQYF
TGCGCCAGCAGCCACCAGGGGGCCCAAGAGACCCAGTACTTC
>TRBD2|TRBJ2-2|TRBV15|few
CATFKRGGQKSTGELFF
TGTGCCACGTTTAAGCGGGGGGGCCAAAAGAGCACCGGGGAGCTGTTTTTT
>-|TRBJ1-2|TRBV12-3/TRBV12-4|-
CASSLVPQGLGGYTF
TGTGCCAGCAGTTTGGTTCCCCAGGGCCTGGGTGGCTACACCTTC
>-|TRBJ2-1|TRBV9|few
CASSVEGRIFNEQFF
TGTGCCAGCAGCGTAGAAGGCCGGATCTTCAATGAGCAGTTCTTC
>-|TRBJ2-7|TRBV13|few
CASSFPETYEQYF
TGTGCCAGCAGCTTCCCTGAAACCTACGAGCAGTACTTC
>TRBD1|TRBJ2-2|TRBV29-1|few
CSVDRDRDTGELFF
TGCAGCGTTGATAGGGACAGGGACACCGGGGAGCTGTTTTTT
>TRBD2|TRBJ2-3|TRBV11-2|few
CASSLGGLAGQSTDTQYF
TGTGCCAGCAGCTTAGGGGGACTAGCGGGGCAAAGCACAGATACGCAGTATTTT
>-|TRBJ1-6|TRBV6-1|-
CASRAMGSYNSPLHF
TGTGCCAGCAGGGCAATGGGGTCCTATAATTCACCCCTCCACTTT
>TRBD1|TRBJ2-2|TRBV12-3/TRBV12-4|few
CASSSTDRDGELFF
TGTGCCAGCAGTTCCACCGACAGGGACGGGGAGCTGTTTTTT
>TRBD2|TRBJ2-3|TRBV7-8|few
CASSIKRGGTDTQYF
TGTGCCAGCAGCATTAAGCGGGGGGGGACAGATACGCAGTATTTT
>TRBD2|TRBJ2-2|TRBV29-1|-
CSVEGGHGTGELFF
TGCAGCGTCGAGGGAGGGCACGGCACCGGGGAGCTGTTTTTT
>-|TRBJ2-5|TRBV6-7|few
CASSYPNGYQETQYF
TGTGCCAGCAGTTACCCGAATGGTTACCAAGAGACCCAGTACTTC
>TRBD1|TRBJ2-5|TRBV15|-
CATSRGAGTGWETQYF
TGTGCCACCAGCAGAGGAGCCGGGACAGGGTGGGAGACCCAGTACTTC
>-|TRBJ2-7|TRBV4-2|-
CASSQEGARESEQYF
TGTGCCAGCAGCCAGGAGGGGGCGCGAGAGAGCGAGCAGTACTTC
>TRBD2|TRBJ2-3|TRBV20-1|few
CSAGGSGDLGGTQYF
TGCAGTGCTGGGGGTAGCGGGGATTTGGGCGGTACGCAGTATTTT
>-|TRBJ1-5|TRBV6-1|few
CASSEAQARGGNQPQHF
TGTGCCAGCAGTGAAGCCCAGGCCCGAGGGGGTAATCAGCCCCAGCATTTT
>-|TRBJ2-3|TRBV6-5|-
CASSYFGGTDTQYF
TGTGCCAGCAGTTACTTTGGGGGCACAGATACGCAGTATTTT
>TRBD2|TRBJ2-2|TRBV10-3|-
CAIAALAGAPNTGELFF
TGTGCCATCGCCGCTCTAGCGGGGGCTCCGAACACCGGGGAGCTGTTTTTT
>-|TRBJ2-7|TRBV12-3/TRBV12-4|-
CASSLGGQSSYEQYF
TGTGCCAGCAGTTTAGGTGGACAGAGCTCCTACGAGCAGTACTTC
>-|TRBJ2-1|TRBV12-3/TRBV12-4|few
CASTPFGYNEQFF
TGTGCCAGCACCCCATTTGGGTACAATGAGCAGTTCTTC
>-|TRBJ2-5|TRBV7-3|many
CASSFPGETQYF
TGTGCCAGCAGCTTTCCCGGAGAGACCCAGTACTTC
>TRBD1|TRBJ2-7|TRBV4-1|few
CASSQEVDRGYEQYF
TGCGCCAGCAGCCAAGAAGTGGACAGGGGCTACGAGCAGTACTTC
>-|TRBJ2-3|TRBV27|few
CASSLRTSQGTDTQYF
TGTGCCAGCAGTTTAAGAACTAGCCAGGGCACAGATACGCAGTATTTT
>TRBD2|TRBJ2-7|TRBV4-1|-
CASSQEWGGYEQYF
TGCGCCAGCAGCCAAGAGTGGGGGGGGTACGAGCAGTACTTC
>-|TRBJ2-2|TRBV24-1|-
CATSDSDTGELFF
TGTGCCACCAGTGATTCTGACACCGGGGAGCTGTTTTTT
>-|TRBJ2-5|TRBV20-1|-
CSARDRFTETQYF
TGCAGTGCTAGAGACAGGTTTACGGAGACCCAGTACTTC
>-|TRBJ2-7|TRBV12-5|few
CASGFDNYEQYF
TGTGCTAGTGGTTTTGACAACTACGAGCAGTACTTC
>-|TRBJ2-1|TRBV24-1|few
CATSVVNEQFF
TGTGCCACCAGTGTGGTCAATGAGCAGTTCTTC
>-|TRBJ2-3|TRBV6-2/TRBV6-3|-
CASSYFLNTDTQYF
TGTGCCAGCAGTTACTTCCTGAACACAGATACGCAGTATTTT
>-|TRBJ1-1|TRBV6-4|-
CASSDRGRPLTTEAFF
TGTGCCAGCAGTGACAGAGGCAGGCCTTTGACCACTGAAGCTTTCTTT
>-|TRBJ2-7|TRBV18|few
CASSPRDGNSYEQYF
TGTGCCAGCTCACCCCGGGACGGGAACTCCTACGAGCAGTACTTC